The rows below give T cell receptor beta chains drawn from one sample of a study of OX40 agonist ivuxolimab in advanced cancers. Assay: immunoSEQ multiplex PCR; the TCRdb copy retains only in-frame clones and omits some. The sample has 20,000 to 30,000 clones, approximately 85% seen once. Specimen: CD4+ or CD8+ T cells sorted from blood, collected in a trial of the OX40 agonist ivuxolimab. The receptors stem from an adult with an advanced solid tumor such as melanoma, head and neck, liver or kidney cancer. Each CDR3 is given with its conserved first and last residue. A D gene is named only where the DNA matches it firmly. Clone sizes are given selectively: once, few, many, or a class where the clone is expanded.

j_call | d_call | v_call | clone_size | cdr3_nt | cdr3_aa
TRBJ2-3 | . | TRBV5-6 | . | TGTGCCAGCAGCTTTTACTCCCTCACAGATACGCAGTATTTT | CASSFYSLTDTQYF
TRBJ1-2 | TRBD1 | TRBV5-6 | few | TGTGCCAGCAGCTGGGACAGGGGGCAAGTCTACACCTTC | CASSWDRGQVYTF
TRBJ1-1 | . | TRBV5-1 | . | TGCGCCAGCAGCTTGCAGGGCGGGAACACTGAAGCTTTCTTT | CASSLQGGNTEAFF
TRBJ2-3 | TRBD2 | TRBV11-2 | . | TGTGCCAGCAGCCTGGGGGTAGCGGGGGTCCCCACAGATACGCAGTATTTT | CASSLGVAGVPTDTQYF
TRBJ2-7 | TRBD1 | TRBV7-9 | . | TGTGCCAGCAGCTTCGTGGACAGGGTTAACTACGAGCAGTACTTC | CASSFVDRVNYEQYF
TRBJ2-3 | TRBD2 | TRBV5-4 | . | TGTGCCAGCAGCCCCAGACTAGCGGGTCGCACAGATACGCAGTATTTT | CASSPRLAGRTDTQYF
TRBJ2-5 | TRBD1 | TRBV6-5 | once | TGTGCCAGCAGTTCTTACAGGGGAGAGACCCAGTACTTC | CASSSYRGETQYF
TRBJ2-3 | TRBD2 | TRBV5-5 | . | TGTGCCAGCAGCTTGGTACTAGCGGGAGTCATCGTAAATACGCAGTATTTT | CASSLVLAGVIVNTQYF
TRBJ1-5 | . | TRBV25-1 | . | TGTGCCAGCAGCCATAGGAGGGATAGCAATCAGCCCCAGCATTTT | CASSHRRDSNQPQHF
TRBJ2-1 | . | TRBV11-3 | . | TGTGCCAGCAGCCCCGAGGGGCGACGGGAGCAGTTCTTC | CASSPEGRREQFF
TRBJ1-1 | TRBD1 | TRBV7-3 | . | TGTGCCAGCAGCTTAGTCGGACAGGGACCAGTTTTCTTT | CASSLVGQGPVFF
TRBJ1-4 | TRBD1 | TRBV4-3 | . | TGCGCCAGCAGCCAAGATCCGGGGGGCCCCAGGGGGCCTAATGAAAAACTGTTTTTT | CASSQDPGGPRGPNEKLFF
TRBJ2-7 | TRBD2 | TRBV5-4 | . | TGTGCCAGCAGCCTACCCAGCGGGGGAGCCTACGAGCAGTACTTC | CASSLPSGGAYEQYF
TRBJ2-5 | TRBD1 | TRBV18 | . | TGTGCCAGCTCACCCCAACCGGGACAGCAAGAGACCCAGTACTTC | CASSPQPGQQETQYF
TRBJ2-1 | . | TRBV7-6 | . | TGTGCCAGCAGCTTGGGCAATGAGCAGTTCTTC | CASSLGNEQFF
TRBJ2-7 | . | TRBV6-5 | . | TGTGCCAGCAGTCAGGGTGGTAGCTACGAGCAGTACTTC | CASSQGGSYEQYF
TRBJ2-5 | . | TRBV18 | . | TGTGCCAGCTCAGCGGGGAGGCAAGAGACCCAGTACTTC | CASSAGRQETQYF
TRBJ1-5 | . | TRBV19 | few | TGTGCAGCATCCGATCCTTATAGCAATCAGCCCCAGCATTTT | CAASDPYSNQPQHF
TRBJ2-1 | TRBD2 | TRBV4-2 | . | TGTGCCAGCAGCCAAGGGATTAGCGGGAGCCGGGAGCAGTTCTTC | CASSQGISGSREQFF
TRBJ2-2 | . | TRBV7-3 | once | TGTGCCAGCAGCTTAATCGTGCGGGGTGGCGGGGAGCTGTTTTTT | CASSLIVRGGGELFF
TRBJ2-7 | TRBD2 | TRBV7-8 | . | TGTGCCAGCAGCATTCGGGGGGGACTAGCGGCTTTCGAGCAGTACTTC | CASSIRGGLAAFEQYF
TRBJ2-1 | . | TRBV29-1 | . | TGCAGCGAGAAGGGGGGTACTACAAACTACAATGAGCAGTTCTTC | CSEKGGTTNYNEQFF